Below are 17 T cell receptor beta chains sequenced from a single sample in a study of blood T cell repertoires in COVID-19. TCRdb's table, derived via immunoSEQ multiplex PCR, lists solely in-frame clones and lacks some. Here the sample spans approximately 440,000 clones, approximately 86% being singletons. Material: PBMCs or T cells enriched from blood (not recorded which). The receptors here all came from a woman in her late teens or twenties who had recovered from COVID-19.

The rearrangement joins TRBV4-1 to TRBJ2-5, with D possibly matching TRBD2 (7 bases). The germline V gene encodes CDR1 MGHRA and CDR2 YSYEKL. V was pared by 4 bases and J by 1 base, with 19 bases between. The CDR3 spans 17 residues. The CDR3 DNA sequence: TGCGCCAGCAGCCCGGGTCATGGGGGGGGCCTCCAAGAGACCCAGTACTTC. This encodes CASSPGHGGGLQETQYF.

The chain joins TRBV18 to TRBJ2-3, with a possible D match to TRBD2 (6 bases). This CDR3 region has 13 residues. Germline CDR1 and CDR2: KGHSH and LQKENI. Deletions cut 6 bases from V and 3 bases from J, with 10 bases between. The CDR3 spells CASSTGETDTQYF. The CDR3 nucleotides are TGTGCCAGCTCGACGGGAGAGACAGATACGCAGTATTTT.

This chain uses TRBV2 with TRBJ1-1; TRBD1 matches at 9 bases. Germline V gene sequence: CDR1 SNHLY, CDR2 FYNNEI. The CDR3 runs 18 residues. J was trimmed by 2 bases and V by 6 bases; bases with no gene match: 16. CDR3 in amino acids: CASSDPGQGMWGNTEAFF. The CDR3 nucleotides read TGTGCCAGCAGCGATCCGGGACAGGGAATGTGGGGCAACACTGAAGCTTTCTTT.

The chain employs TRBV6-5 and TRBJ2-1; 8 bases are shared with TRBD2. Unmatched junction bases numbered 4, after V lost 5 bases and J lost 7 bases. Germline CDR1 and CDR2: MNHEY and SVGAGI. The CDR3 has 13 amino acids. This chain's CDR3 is CASSNSGENEQFF. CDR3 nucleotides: TGTGCCAGCAGTAATAGCGGGGAGAATGAGCAGTTCTTC.

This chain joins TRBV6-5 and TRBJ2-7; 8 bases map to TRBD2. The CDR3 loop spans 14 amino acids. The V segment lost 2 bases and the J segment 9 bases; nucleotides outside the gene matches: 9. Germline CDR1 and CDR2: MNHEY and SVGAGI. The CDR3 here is CASSYGTGGSVQYF. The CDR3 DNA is TGTGCCAGCAGTTACGGAACGGGGGGGTCCGTGCAGTACTTC.

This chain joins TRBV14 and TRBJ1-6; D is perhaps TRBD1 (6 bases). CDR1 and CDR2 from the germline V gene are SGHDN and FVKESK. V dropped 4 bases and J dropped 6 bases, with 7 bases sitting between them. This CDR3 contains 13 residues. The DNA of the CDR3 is TGTGCCAGCAGCCCCAGGGGTAATTCACCCCTCCACTTT. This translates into CASSPRGNSPLHF.

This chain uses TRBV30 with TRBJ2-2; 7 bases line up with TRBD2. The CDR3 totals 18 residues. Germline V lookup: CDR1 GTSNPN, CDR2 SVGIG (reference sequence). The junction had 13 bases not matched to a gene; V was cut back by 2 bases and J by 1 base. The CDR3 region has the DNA TGTGCCTGGAGTCCTTCTTGGGGAGGGAGTATGAACACCGGGGAGCTGTTTTTT. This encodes CAWSPSWGGSMNTGELFF.

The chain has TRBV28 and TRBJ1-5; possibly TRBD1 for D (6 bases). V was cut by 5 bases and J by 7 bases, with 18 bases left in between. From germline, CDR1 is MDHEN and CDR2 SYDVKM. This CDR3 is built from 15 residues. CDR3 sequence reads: CASSVPGQDFQPQHF. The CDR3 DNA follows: TGTGCCAGCAGTGTGCCGGGACAAGACTTCCAGCCCCAGCATTTT. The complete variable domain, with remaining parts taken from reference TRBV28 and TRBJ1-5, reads DVKVTQSSRYLVKRTGEKVFLECVQDMDHENMFWYRQDPGLGLRLIYFSYDVKMKEKGDIPEGYSVSREKKERFSLILESASTNQTSMYLCASSVPGQDFQPQHFGDGTRLSIL.

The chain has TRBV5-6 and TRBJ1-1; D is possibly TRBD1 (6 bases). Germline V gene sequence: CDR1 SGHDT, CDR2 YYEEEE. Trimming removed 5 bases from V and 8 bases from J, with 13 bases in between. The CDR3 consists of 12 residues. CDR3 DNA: TGTGCCAGCAGGAGAGGACAGCAAGAAGCTTTCTTT. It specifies CASRRGQQEAFF.

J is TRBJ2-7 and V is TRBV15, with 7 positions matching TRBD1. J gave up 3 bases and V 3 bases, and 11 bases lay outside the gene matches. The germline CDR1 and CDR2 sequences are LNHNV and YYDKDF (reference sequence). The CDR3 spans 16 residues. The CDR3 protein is CATSRGQLGSGYEQYF. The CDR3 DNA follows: TGTGCCACCAGCAGGGGACAGTTAGGCAGTGGCTACGAGCAGTACTTC.

The CDR3 DNA sequence: TGTGCCAGCAGTGCCGGGGATGTGGATACGCAGTATTTT. Protein product: CASSAGDVDTQYF. The rearrangement uses TRBV12-3 or TRBV12-4 and TRBJ2-3, with D maybe TRBD2 (5 bases). The length of the CDR3 is 13 residues. Trimming stripped 5 bases from V and 6 bases from J, with 12 bases between.

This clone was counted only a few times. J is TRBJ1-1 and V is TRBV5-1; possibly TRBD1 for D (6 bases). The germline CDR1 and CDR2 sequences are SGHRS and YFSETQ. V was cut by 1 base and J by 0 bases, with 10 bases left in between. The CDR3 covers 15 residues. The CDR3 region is CASSLYGQLNTEAFF. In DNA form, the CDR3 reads TGCGCCAGCAGCTTGTATGGACAGTTGAACACTGAAGCTTTCTTT.

CDR3 sequence reads: CASSLGGAGRNTEAFF. CDR3 sequence (DNA): TGTGCCAGCAGCTTGGGCGGGGCAGGGAGGAACACTGAAGCTTTCTTT. The chain recombines TRBV5-5 with TRBJ1-1; TRBD1 is a possible D gene (5 bases). The CDR3 length is 16 residues. Trimming removed 0 bases at V and 1 base at J, with 13 bases between. Per the germline V gene, CDR1 is SGHKS and CDR2 is YYEKEE (reference sequence).

The CDR3 bases are TGTGCCAGCAGTTTTCATGAAGCTTTCTTT. It translates to CASSFHEAFF. The V and J genes are TRBV12-3 or TRBV12-4 and TRBJ1-1, with D uncertain. V lost 3 bases, J lost 7 bases, and 3 bases lay in between. This CDR3 has 10 residues.

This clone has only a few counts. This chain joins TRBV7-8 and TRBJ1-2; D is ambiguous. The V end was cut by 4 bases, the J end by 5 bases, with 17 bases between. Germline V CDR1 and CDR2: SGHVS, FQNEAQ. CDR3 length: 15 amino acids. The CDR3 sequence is CASSSRREDGYGYTF. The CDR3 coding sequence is TGTGCCAGCAGCTCCAGACGGGAGGACGGTTATGGCTACACCTTC.

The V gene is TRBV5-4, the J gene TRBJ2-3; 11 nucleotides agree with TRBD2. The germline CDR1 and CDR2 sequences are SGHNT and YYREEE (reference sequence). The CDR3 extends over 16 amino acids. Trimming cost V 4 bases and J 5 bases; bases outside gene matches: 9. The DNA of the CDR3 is TGTGCCAGCAGCGAACCTAGCGGGGGGTCGGGAGATACGCAGTATTTT. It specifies CASSEPSGGSGDTQYF.

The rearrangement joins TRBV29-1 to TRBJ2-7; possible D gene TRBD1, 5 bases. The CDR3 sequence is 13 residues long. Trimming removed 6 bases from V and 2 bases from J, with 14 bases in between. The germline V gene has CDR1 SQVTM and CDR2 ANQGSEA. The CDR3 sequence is CSVGDTGPYEQYF. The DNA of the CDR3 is TGCAGCGTCGGCGATACAGGTCCCTACGAGCAGTACTTC.